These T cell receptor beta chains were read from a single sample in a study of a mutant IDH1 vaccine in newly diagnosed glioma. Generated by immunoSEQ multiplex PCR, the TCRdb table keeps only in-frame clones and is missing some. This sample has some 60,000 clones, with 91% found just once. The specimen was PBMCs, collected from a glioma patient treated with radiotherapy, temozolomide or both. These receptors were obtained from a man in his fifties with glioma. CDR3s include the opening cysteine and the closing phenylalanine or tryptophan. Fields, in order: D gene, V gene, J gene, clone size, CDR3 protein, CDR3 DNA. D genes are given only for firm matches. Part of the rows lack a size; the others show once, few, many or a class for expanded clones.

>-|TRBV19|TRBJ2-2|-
CATRRTENTGELFF
TGTGCCACCAGACGGACAGAAAACACCGGGGAGCTGTTTTTT
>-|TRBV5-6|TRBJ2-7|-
CASSLGYEQYF
TGTGCCAGCAGTCTCGGGTACGAGCAGTACTTC
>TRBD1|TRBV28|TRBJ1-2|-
CASSLLTGDDGYTF
TGTGCCAGCAGTTTACTGACAGGGGACGACGGCTACACCTTC
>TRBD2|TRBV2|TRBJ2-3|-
CASSEVGAGALSDTQYF
TGTGCCAGCAGTGAAGTGGGAGCGGGAGCTCTTTCAGATACGCAGTATTTT
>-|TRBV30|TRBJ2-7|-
CAWGRNSYEQYF
TGTGCCTGGGGACGGAACTCCTACGAGCAGTACTTC
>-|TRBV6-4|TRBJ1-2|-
CASSDAGVGGYTF
TGTGCCAGCAGTGACGCAGGGGTCGGTGGCTACACCTTC
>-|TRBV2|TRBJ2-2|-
CASRLQLTGELFF
TGTGCCAGCAGACTACAGCTCACCGGGGAGCTGTTTTTT
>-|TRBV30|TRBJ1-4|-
CAWSGYTNEKLFF
TGTGCCTGGAGTGGCTACACTAATGAAAAACTGTTTTTT
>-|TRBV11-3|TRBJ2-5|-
CASSATGPEKTQYF
TGTGCCAGCAGCGCGACAGGACCCGAGAAGACCCAGTACTTC
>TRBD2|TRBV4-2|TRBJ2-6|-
CASSEPRLAGGASGANVLTF
TGTGCCAGCAGCGAGCCACGACTAGCGGGAGGCGCATCTGGGGCCAACGTCCTGACTTTC
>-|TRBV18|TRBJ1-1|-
CASSPFGEDTEAFF
TGTGCCAGCTCACCGTTTGGGGAGGACACTGAAGCTTTCTTT
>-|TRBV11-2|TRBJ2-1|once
CASRERAPRIYNEQFF
TGTGCCAGCAGAGAGCGGGCCCCCCGAATCTACAATGAGCAGTTCTTC
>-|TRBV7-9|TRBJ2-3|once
CASSLGGKLADTQYF
TGTGCCAGCAGCCTGGGGGGCAAATTGGCAGATACGCAGTATTTT
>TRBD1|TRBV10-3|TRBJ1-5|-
CAISQGTGGNQPQHF
TGTGCCATCAGCCAAGGGACAGGGGGCAATCAGCCCCAGCATTTT
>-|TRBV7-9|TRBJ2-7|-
CASSPSGVSSYEQYF
TGTGCCAGCAGCCCTTCGGGGGTTAGCTCCTACGAGCAGTACTTC
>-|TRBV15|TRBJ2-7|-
CATSRDPPYEQYF
TGTGCCACCAGCAGAGATCCGCCCTACGAGCAGTACTTC
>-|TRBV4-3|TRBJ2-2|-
CASSQVYLNTGELFF
TGCGCCAGCAGCCAAGTATACCTCAACACCGGGGAGCTGTTTTTT
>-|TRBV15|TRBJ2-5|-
CATSRATGNQETQYF
TGTGCCACCAGCAGAGCTACAGGGAATCAAGAGACCCAGTACTTC
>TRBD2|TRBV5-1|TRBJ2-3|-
CASSPTSGRDTQYF
TGCGCCAGCAGCCCGACTAGCGGGAGGGATACGCAGTATTTT
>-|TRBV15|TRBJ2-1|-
CATSRGFRSYNEQFF
TGTGCCACCAGCAGGGGGTTTCGCTCCTACAATGAGCAGTTCTTC
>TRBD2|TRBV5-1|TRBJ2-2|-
CASSLGGLLSTGELFF
TGCGCCAGCAGCTTGGGGGGACTACTGAGCACCGGGGAGCTGTTTTTT
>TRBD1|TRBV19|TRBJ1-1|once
CASSRGREGARNTEAFF
TGTGCCAGTAGTAGAGGGCGAGAGGGGGCCAGGAACACTGAAGCTTTCTTT
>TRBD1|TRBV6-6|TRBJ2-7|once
CASRARQGAYEQYF
TGTGCCAGCAGGGCTAGACAGGGTGCCTACGAGCAGTACTTC
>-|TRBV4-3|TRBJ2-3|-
CASSQDRSTDTQYF
TGCGCCAGCAGCCAAGATCGAAGCACAGATACGCAGTATTTT
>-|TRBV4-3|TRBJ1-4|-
CASSQSNYGQQNEKLFF
TGCGCCAGCAGCCAAAGCAATTATGGGCAGCAAAATGAAAAACTGTTTTTT
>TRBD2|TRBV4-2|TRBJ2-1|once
CASSPRGLAVIWEQFF
TGTGCCAGCAGCCCCCGCGGCCTAGCGGTGATTTGGGAGCAGTTCTTC
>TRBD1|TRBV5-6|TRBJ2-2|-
CASSLDRGRWAGELFF
TGTGCCAGCAGCTTGGACAGGGGGCGTTGGGCCGGGGAGCTGTTTTTT
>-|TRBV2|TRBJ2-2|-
CASNPAFTGELFF
TGTGCCAGCAACCCGGCCTTTACCGGGGAGCTGTTTTTT
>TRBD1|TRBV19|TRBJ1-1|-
CASSARDRRTEAFF
TGTGCCAGTAGTGCCCGGGACAGGCGCACTGAAGCTTTCTTT
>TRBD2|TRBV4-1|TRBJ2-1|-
CASSQEYGRVDQFF
TGCGCCAGCAGCCAAGAATACGGGAGGGTTGATCAGTTCTTC
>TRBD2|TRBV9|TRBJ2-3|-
CASSPNVLAVTDTQYF
TGTGCCAGCAGCCCGAATGTACTAGCGGTCACAGATACGCAGTATTTT
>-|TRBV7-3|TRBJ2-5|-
CASSLSSADQETQYF
TGTGCCAGCAGCTTAAGTTCGGCAGACCAAGAGACCCAGTACTTC
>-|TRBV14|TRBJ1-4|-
CASSQKGGSDSVLATNEKLFF
TGTGCCAGCAGCCAAAAGGGGGGGTCGGATTCCGTTCTTGCAACTAATGAAAAACTGTTTTTT
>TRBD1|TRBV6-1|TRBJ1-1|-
CASSSLGTGGDEAFF
TGTGCCAGCAGTTCTTTAGGGACAGGGGGTGATGAAGCTTTCTTT
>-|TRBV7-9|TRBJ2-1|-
CASSLFSSYNEQFF
TGTGCCAGCAGCTTATTCAGTTCCTACAATGAGCAGTTCTTC
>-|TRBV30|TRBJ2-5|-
CAWSRRGTGETQYF
TGTGCCTGGAGCCGGAGGGGGACTGGCGAGACCCAGTACTTC
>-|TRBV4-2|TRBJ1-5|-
CASSPDSNQPQHF
TGTGCCAGCAGCCCCGATAGCAATCAGCCCCAGCATTTT
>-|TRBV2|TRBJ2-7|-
CASSDIPGRSGYEQYF
TGTGCCAGCAGTGACATCCCGGGTCGTTCGGGCTACGAGCAGTACTTC
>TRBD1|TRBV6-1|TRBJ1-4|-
CASSVRTGAPEKLFF
TGTGCCAGCAGTGTTAGGACAGGGGCCCCCGAAAAACTGTTTTTT
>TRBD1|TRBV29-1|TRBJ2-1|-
CSVGRMGAGGGNEQFF
TGCAGCGTTGGGCGGATGGGGGCAGGGGGTGGGAATGAGCAGTTCTTC
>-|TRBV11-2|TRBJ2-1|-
CASSSGGSWISRGNEQFF
TGTGCCAGCAGCTCAGGTGGTAGTTGGATTAGTAGGGGGAATGAGCAGTTCTTC
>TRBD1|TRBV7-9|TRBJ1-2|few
CASSLGDRSYGYTF
TGTGCCAGCAGCTTAGGGGACAGGAGCTATGGCTACACCTTC
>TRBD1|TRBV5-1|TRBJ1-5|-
CASSSGQGLESNQPQHF
TGCGCCAGCAGCTCGGGACAGGGCTTGGAAAGCAATCAGCCCCAGCATTTT
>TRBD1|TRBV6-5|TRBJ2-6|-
CASSTGETGANVLTF
TGTGCCAGCAGTACAGGGGAAACTGGGGCCAACGTCCTGACTTTC
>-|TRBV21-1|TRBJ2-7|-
CASSAGQGSTPYYEQYF
TGTGCCAGCAGCGCGGGACAGGGGTCTACACCCTACTACGAGCAGTACTTC
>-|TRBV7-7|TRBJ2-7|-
CASSLGSGYEQYF
TGTGCTAGCAGCTTGGGCTCGGGGTACGAGCAGTACTTC
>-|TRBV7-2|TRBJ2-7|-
CASRTNPGLSYEQYF
TGTGCCAGCAGAACAAACCCGGGCCTCTCCTACGAGCAGTACTTC
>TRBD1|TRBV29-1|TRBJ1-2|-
CSGHTQGDRGYTF
TGCAGCGGACATACGCAGGGGGACCGTGGCTACACCTTC